The clone carrying this T cell receptor (beta chain) has more than one count but fewer than ten. What it recognizes is unknown. Using its own MiXCR run on the RT-PCR reads, TCRdb lists one record per CDR3 protein. This sample has a few hundred thousand distinct CDR3 sequences, with 7.2% found just once. The data originate from a study of response to subunit inactivated influenza vaccine. Study outcomes and limitations: Authors suggested few new T cells are recruited by each seasonal influenza vaccination.

V shed 0 bases and J shed 6 bases, with 12 bases lying between them. The CDR3 consists of 13 residues. Germline V gives CDR1 GTSNPN, CDR2 SVGIG (reference sequence). The source material was PBMCs from blood, sampled 23 to 25 months after vaccination. The receptor was isolated from a man between 50 and 69 years old who received an inactivated influenza vaccine. This chain links TRBV30 with TRBJ2-7; D unclear. CDR3 DNA: TGTGCCTGGAGTGTAGGATGGGCCGCCGAGCAGTACTTC. Residues: CAWSVGWAAEQYF. The full variable domain, in which reference TRBV30 and TRBJ2-7 provide the parts outside the CDR3, is SQTIHQWPATLVQPVGSPLSLECTVEGTSNPNLYWYRQAAGRGLQLLFYSVGIGQISSEVPQNLSASRPQDRQFILSSKKLLLSDSGFYLCAWSVGWAAEQYFGPGTRLTVT.